This TCR beta chain was captured in a study of control samples from healthy donors and cancer patients. The assay was immunoSEQ multiplex PCR, and TCRdb's table has in-frame clones only and misses some. Here the sample spans roughly 49,000 clones, approximately 91% being singletons. The germline V gene encodes CDR1 SQVTM and CDR2 ANQGSEA. The length of the CDR3 is 13 residues. V lost 5 bases, J lost 0 bases, and 9 bases lay in between. This receptor was identified in a man between 50 and 59 years old with head and neck cancer. Sequencing was done on a sample of PBMCs. This chain connects TRBV29-1 to TRBJ2-3, with D perhaps TRBD2 (6 bases). The CDR3 loop is CSVSSESTDTQYF. The CDR3 nucleotides are TGCAGCGTTTCTAGCGAGAGCACAGATACGCAGTATTTT.